The text below deals with one T cell receptor (beta chain). This clonotype has a handful of counts. The specificity of this receptor is unknown. Base-call qualities are not available, and no considerably larger clone is one nucleotide away. CDR1 and CDR2 (MNHEY, SVGEGT) derive from the germline V gene. V gives up 7 bases and J gives up 6 bases, and the segment between their germline ends measures 14 bases. The CDR3 runs 13 residues from the cysteine to the phenylalanine. The kept DNA is CDR3 alone, 39 bases in frame from the first base. This sample stems from a study of T cells after yellow fever vaccination (dated by TCRdb to between 2017 and 2020). For context, the study as a whole: Libraries from fractions with low cell numbers were prepared with the SMART-Seq v4 Ultra Low Input RNA kit. To track T-cell clones before and after primary and booster YFV17D yellow fever vaccination, bulk TCR alpha and beta repertoires were sequenced longitudinally. The cohort comprised two healthy male donors, one aged 18 to 30 and one aged 30 to 39 years. Blood was drawn at multiple timepoints before and after primary and secondary immunization, with bulk PBMC replicates and cell subsets isolated. General findings and caveats noted by the study authors: Most clones expanded after primary vaccination were re-detected after the booster (almost 98% of CD4 and 80% to 90% of CD8), suggesting broad memory maintenance. Computational filtering was needed because FACS-sorted repertoires could contain abundant contaminating clonotypes from the bulk population. Because the study included only a couple of donors, the extent to which the findings can be generalized is limited. The secondary T-cell response was found to be weaker but faster than the primary response, with a peak reached on day 5 rather than on day 15. A small share of clonotypes occurred in both CD4 and CD8 compartments, likely arising from convergent recombination.

Instrument on record: Illumina NovaSeq 6000. Synthesis of TCR cDNA relied on 5'RACE template switching, a step that introduced a universal primer site along with unique molecular identifiers. cDNA synthesis was primed from both the TCR alpha and TCR beta constant segments. Libraries were amplified in two PCR steps, with sample barcodes and sequencing adapters added in the second step. Sequencing of libraries was done on Illumina HiSeq 2500 (2x100 bp) or NovaSeq (2x150 bp). As for how the authors treated the data: MIGEC was used to demultiplex reads and collapse the reads into UMI consensus sequences, and MiXCR was used for V(D)J alignment. Vaccine-responding clonotypes were defined with edgeR using replicate PBMC samples, requiring FDR below 0.01 and a log2 fold change above 5 up to day 15. Each bulk clonotype was labeled CD4 or CD8 based on which sequenced repertoire, CD4 or CD8, contained the clonotype at higher abundance. TCRdb ran its own pipeline on the public reads, namely fastp trimming at Q25 and MiXCR clone calling, and kept in-frame beta chains. Rows with one shared CDR3 protein collapse into an entry with the most common genes and DNA. The V and J calls come from TCRdb's annotation, not from the publication. This sample has around 320,000 distinct CDR3 sequences in its table, and 8.5% to 10% of those were observed once. The top ten clones comprise 3% to 4% of the sample.

This specimen's treatment or condition label, interpreted: live attenuated yellow fever vaccine strain. PBMCs were isolated from peripheral blood using a standard Ficoll-Paque protocol. CD4 and CD8 T-cell fractions were isolated with Dynabeads CD4 and CD8 positive selection kits. TriZol was used to extract RNA from bulk PBMCs, CD4 and CD8 fractions, and dextramer-positive and dextramer-negative fractions. The specimen comprised CD4+ T cells sorted from PBMCs, sampled 5 days after the yellow fever booster vaccination. The receptor was isolated from a man aged 18 to 30 who received the YFV17D yellow fever vaccine. The rearrangement joined TRBV6-2 or TRBV6-3 to TRBJ2-3, with the D gene possibly TRBD1 or TRBD2, each one fitting 5 bases. Here the CDR3 is given as CASTTGTSDTQYF. The DNA is as follows: TGTGCCAGCACCACCGGGACGTCGGATACGCAGTATTTT.